The 31 T cell receptor beta chains below come from one sample, sequenced in a study of T cell responses to AZD1222 COVID-19 vaccine. The table came from immunoSEQ multiplex PCR; TCRdb's copy has only in-frame clones and leaves some out. The profile shows about 130,000 clones, about 90% of them singletons. This material consisted of peripheral blood, taken on day 0 of AZD1222 vaccination. These receptors came from an adult in good health.

The chain links TRBV9 to TRBJ2-3, with a weak D call TRBD2 (6 bases). The V and J ends lost 3 bases and 0 bases respectively, with 14 bases between them. The CDR3 is made up of 16 amino acids. Germline loops: CDR1 SGDLS, CDR2 YYNGEE. Here the CDR3 reads CASSAGSGTSTDTQYF. As DNA, the CDR3 is TGTGCCAGCAGCGCCGGTAGCGGAACTAGCACAGATACGCAGTATTTT.

In this sample, this clone turned up a few times. V usage is TRBV6-5 and J usage is TRBJ1-4; D might be TRBD1 (6 bases). Trimming left V 10 bases short and J 5 bases short, with 20 bases between. CDR1 and CDR2 (germline): MNHEY, SVGAGI. This CDR3 contains 15 residues. The CDR3 DNA follows: TGTGCCACCACCTTGGGCTGGACAGAGAATGAAAAACTGTTTTTT. Its protein is CATTLGWTENEKLFF.

The chain has TRBV4-1 and TRBJ1-1; D remains unclear. CDR1 is MGHRA, CDR2 YSYEKL, per germline. The CDR3 covers 16 residues. V dropped 1 base and J dropped 1 base, with 13 bases sitting between them. Written as DNA, the CDR3 is TGCGCCAGCAGCCAAGGGTACGCACCGAGGAACACTGAAGCTTTCTTT. Translating it yields CASSQGYAPRNTEAFF.

The chain is built from TRBV9 and TRBJ1-2; no reliable D call. CDR3 length equals 11 residues. V lost 4 bases to trimming and J lost 6 bases, with 7 bases between them. The germline V gene has CDR1 SGDLS and CDR2 YYNGEE. As DNA, the CDR3 is TGTGCCAGCAGCCAAGGTAATGGCTACACCTTC. Protein: CASSQGNGYTF.

V gene TRBV2 combines with J gene TRBJ2-7; D is undetermined. Germline V gives CDR1 SNHLY, CDR2 FYNNEI. This CDR3 has 11 residues. The V end was cut by 5 bases, the J end by 2 bases, with 4 bases between. The DNA for the CDR3 is TGTGCCAGCAGTATCACCTACGAGCAGTACTTC. This sequence encodes CASSITYEQYF.

The chain carries TRBV7-8 and TRBJ2-7; the D is unclear. V was pared by 7 bases and J by 2 bases, with 15 bases between. Germline V lookup: CDR1 SGHVS, CDR2 FQNEAQ. The CDR3 totals 14 residues. CDR3 sequence reads: CASTDRDFAYEQYF. In DNA, the CDR3 is TGTGCCAGCACCGATAGGGATTTCGCCTACGAGCAGTACTTC.

The genes are TRBV19 and TRBJ2-1; 7 nucleotides line up with TRBD1. V gave up 8 bases and J gave up 3 bases; unmatched junction bases: 4. Germline assignment: CDR1 LNHDA and CDR2 SQIVND (reference sequence). The length of the CDR3 is 13 residues. The CDR3 here is CASRQGGYNEQFF. CDR3 DNA: TGTGCCAGTCGACAGGGCGGCTACAATGAGCAGTTCTTC.

The chain recombines TRBV10-3 with TRBJ2-3; 9 bases map to TRBD1. The junction had 3 bases not matched to a gene; V was cut back by 2 bases and J by 3 bases. CDR3 size: 15 residues. Germline assignment: CDR1 ENHRY and CDR2 SYGVKD. The CDR3 bases are TGTGCCATCAGTGAGCGGGGGACAGGGACAGATACGCAGTATTTT. Its protein is CAISERGTGTDTQYF.

This clone was detected only once. The rearrangement links TRBV10-3 to TRBJ2-2; 8 nucleotides align to TRBD1. After removal of 3 bases from V and 5 bases from J, the junction contained 5 bases not matched to a gene. The germline V gene encodes CDR1 ENHRY and CDR2 SYGVKD. The CDR3 contains 15 residues. In nucleotides, the CDR3 is TGTGCCATCAGTGATCGTCAGGGGGCGACCGGGGAGCTGTTTTTT. It is translated as CAISDRQGATGELFF.

The J gene is TRBJ2-5, the V gene TRBV24-1; D remains ambiguous. CDR1 and CDR2 (germline): KGHDR, SFDVKD. The CDR3 extends over 14 amino acids. V lost 4 bases to trimming and J lost 3 bases, with 11 bases between them. The CDR3 is CATSDRLREETQYF. CDR3 nucleotides: TGTGCCACCAGTGACCGCCTCCGGGAAGAGACCCAGTACTTC.

This chain joins TRBV28 and TRBJ2-7; D might be TRBD2 (6 bases). The CDR3 runs 18 residues. CDR1 and CDR2 from the germline V gene are MDHEN and SYDVKM. Trimming left V 6 bases short and J 5 bases short, with 29 bases between. This CDR3 reads CASSPGSPFGGQLDEQYF. The CDR3 DNA reads as TGTGCCAGCAGCCCAGGTAGTCCCTTTGGAGGGCAATTAGACGAGCAGTACTTC. Looking up the rest from reference TRBV28 and TRBJ2-7 gives the full variable domain: DVKVTQSSRYLVKRTGEKVFLECVQDMDHENMFWYRQDPGLGLRLIYFSYDVKMKEKGDIPEGYSVSREKKERFSLILESASTNQTSMYLCASSPGSPFGGQLDEQYFGPGTRLTVT.

The sample holds one count of this clone. This CDR3 is CAWGGLAGGEDTQYF. The CDR3, as DNA: TGTGCCTGGGGCGGACTAGCGGGAGGGGAAGATACGCAGTATTTT. This rearrangement joins TRBV30 to TRBJ2-3; the match to TRBD2 covers 15 bases. V trimming: 5 bases; J trimming: 5 bases; junction bases outside the gene matches: 5. The germline V gene has CDR1 GTSNPN and CDR2 SVGIG (reference sequence). This CDR3 is built from 15 residues.

This chain connects TRBV19 to TRBJ2-1; D unresolved. The V end was cut by 6 bases, the J end by 10 bases, with 16 bases between. The CDR3 sequence is 13 residues long. CDR1 and CDR2 from the germline V gene are LNHDA and SQIVND (reference sequence). CDR3 loop: CASSRPQSGEQFF. In DNA form, the CDR3 reads TGTGCCAGTAGCCGCCCCCAGTCCGGAGAGCAGTTCTTC. The full variable domain, its missing parts supplied by reference TRBV19 and TRBJ2-1, is DGGITQSPKYLFRKEGQNVTLSCEQNLNHDAMYWYRQDPGQGLRLIYYSQIVNDFQKGDIAEGYSVSREKKESFPLTVTSAQKNPTAFYLCASSRPQSGEQFFGPGTRLTVL.

The chain combines TRBV21-1 with TRBJ2-7; TRBD2 is the table's D call and was not checked against the DNA. TRBV21-1 is termed a pseudogene. This CDR3 has 17 amino acids. CDR3 sequence reads: CASSKVPLSGSSYEQYF. The CDR3 DNA sequence: TGTGCCAGCAGCAAAGTCCCCCTAAGCGGGAGCTCCTACGAGCAGTACTTC.

The chain links TRBV29-1 to TRBJ2-1; 9 bases line up with TRBD1. The CDR3 has 13 amino acids. V shed 3 bases, J shed 6 bases, and the junction held 3 bases outside the gene matches. Germline CDR1 is SQVTM and CDR2 is ANQGSEA. The CDR3 DNA sequence: TGCAGCGTTGACGGGACAGGGCGCAATGAGCAGTTCTTC. Translated: CSVDGTGRNEQFF.

The chain employs TRBV7-9 and TRBJ2-7, with D perhaps matching TRBD2 (6 bases). The germline CDR1 and CDR2 sequences are SEHNR and FQNEAQ (reference sequence). This CDR3 comprises 12 residues. V lost 5 bases to trimming and J lost 5 bases, with 10 bases between them. The CDR3 sequence is CASSPGLNEQYF. Here the CDR3 DNA reads TGTGCCAGCAGCCCGGGACTCAACGAGCAGTACTTC. The complete variable domain, with remaining parts taken from reference TRBV7-9 and TRBJ2-7, reads DTGVSQNPRHKITKRGQNVTFRCDPISEHNRLYWYRQTLGQGPEFLTYFQNEAQLEKSRLLSDRFSAERPKGSFSTLEIQRTEQGDSAMYLCASSPGLNEQYFGPGTRLTVT.

The chain recombines TRBV6-4 with TRBJ2-3; 10 bases align to TRBD2. Germline loops: CDR1 MRHNA, CDR2 SNTAGT. The CDR3 is made up of 16 amino acids. J gave up 1 base and V 0 bases, and 1 base lay outside the gene matches. The CDR3: CASSDSGTSGTDTQYF. The CDR3 DNA reads as TGTGCCAGCAGTGACTCTGGGACTAGCGGCACAGATACGCAGTATTTT.

The chain employs TRBV10-3 and TRBJ2-7; possible D gene TRBD2, 6 bases. CDR3 length: 13 residues. Trimming took off 4 bases at V and 0 bases at J, with 7 bases between the two ends. Germline V CDR1 and CDR2: ENHRY, SYGVKD. The CDR3 DNA sequence: TGTGCCATCAGTGGGGACTTCTCCTACGAGCAGTACTTC. Translated, it gives CAISGDFSYEQYF.

This clone was seen a few times. The rearrangement uses TRBV4-2 and TRBJ2-7; D gene uncertain. Trimming stripped 3 bases from V and 2 bases from J, with 14 bases between. CDR1 LGHNA and CDR2 YNFKEQ come from the germline V gene. The CDR3 length is 15 residues. The CDR3 loop reads CASSQRLQRAYEQYF. The CDR3 DNA is TGTGCCAGCAGCCAGAGACTGCAAAGGGCCTACGAGCAGTACTTC.

The chain employs TRBV6-5 and TRBJ2-7; 7 bases align to TRBD1. After removal of 6 bases from V and 2 bases from J, the junction contained 7 bases not matched to a gene. The germline V gene encodes CDR1 MNHEY and CDR2 SVGAGI. The CDR3 sequence is 14 residues long. The CDR3: CASRPPGTAYEQYF. CDR3 in DNA: TGTGCCAGCAGGCCCCCCGGGACAGCCTACGAGCAGTACTTC.

The V call is TRBV6-5, the J call TRBJ1-2; D is perhaps TRBD1 (5 bases). CDR3 size: 15 residues. Trimming shortened V by 2 bases and J by 0 bases, and 10 bases separated the two germline ends. Germline CDR1 MNHEY, CDR2 SVGAGI. CDR3 in DNA: TGTGCCAGCAGTTACGGTGGGGCCTCTAACTATGGCTACACCTTC. Translating gives CASSYGGASNYGYTF.

The gene calls are TRBV10-3 and TRBJ1-3; a weak D match, TRBD1 (6 bases). Trimming cost V 10 bases and J 0 bases, with 16 bases left between them. The CDR3 totals 15 residues. Germline V gives CDR1 ENHRY, CDR2 SYGVKD. CDR3 sequence (DNA): TGTGCCACCAAGGACAGTGCGAGCTCTGGAAACACCATATATTTT. Residues: CATKDSASSGNTIYF.

This chain links TRBV7-3 with TRBJ1-2, with TRBD1 matching over 7 bases. The CDR3 is 13 amino acids. In germline, CDR1 is SGHTA, CDR2 FQGTGA. V was clipped by 6 bases and J by 7 bases; unmatched bases: 8. In DNA form, the CDR3 reads TGTGCCAGCAGTGGCACAGGGGCCGGTGGCTACACCTTC. Protein sequence: CASSGTGAGGYTF. Drawing the rest from reference TRBV7-3 and TRBJ1-2, the complete variable domain is GAGVSQTPSNKVTEKGKYVELRCDPISGHTALYWYRQSLGQGPEFLIYFQGTGAADDSGLPNDRFFAVRPEGSVSTLKIQRTERGDSAVYLCASSGTGAGGYTFGSGTRLTVV.

This chain links TRBV6-5 with TRBJ2-7; no firm D call. This CDR3 has 12 amino acids. In germline, CDR1 is MNHEY, CDR2 SVGAGI. Trimming shortened V by 0 bases and J by 5 bases, and 5 bases separated the two germline ends. The CDR3 coding sequence is TGTGCCAGCAGTTACTCGTTCGACGAGCAGTACTTC. This gives the protein CASSYSFDEQYF.

The chain links TRBV6-6 to TRBJ2-6; the D is unclear. The V gene lost 0 bases and the J gene lost 4 bases, with 7 bases spanning the gap. CDR3 length: 15 amino acids. CDR1 is MNHNY and CDR2 is SVGAGI in the germline V gene (reference sequence). In DNA, the CDR3 is TGTGCCAGCAGTTACTCGAGCCCCGGGGCCAACGTCCTGACTTTC. Translated, it gives CASSYSSPGANVLTF.

The V and J genes are TRBV28 and TRBJ1-4; D is ambiguous. The V gene's germline CDR1 is MDHEN and CDR2 SYDVKM. The CDR3 totals 16 residues. Trimming took 5 bases from V and 0 from J, leaving 13 bases between them. In DNA, the CDR3 is TGTGCCAGCAGTCTCAAACAAGGGACAACTAATGAAAAACTGTTTTTT. This encodes CASSLKQGTTNEKLFF.

This clone was detected a few times. This chain uses TRBV19 with TRBJ2-7; TRBD2 agrees at 7 bases. With 3 bases clipped from V and 2 bases from J, the junction kept 7 bases outside the gene matches. CDR1 LNHDA and CDR2 SQIVND come from the germline V gene (reference sequence). The CDR3 is 15 amino acids. This chain's CDR3 is CASSIERGSTYEQYF. CDR3 bases: TGTGCCAGTAGTATCGAGCGGGGATCTACCTACGAGCAGTACTTC.

The V call is TRBV11-2, the J call TRBJ2-3, with D possibly being TRBD2 (5 bases). In germline, CDR1 is SGHAT, CDR2 FQNNGV. CDR3 size: 14 residues. Trimming shortened V by 1 base and J by 4 bases, and 9 bases separated the two germline ends. The CDR3 reads CASSLVGSADTQYF. The DNA of the CDR3 is TGTGCCAGCAGCTTAGTGGGGAGCGCAGATACGCAGTATTTT.

The genes are TRBV6-6 and TRBJ1-1; 8 bases align to TRBD1. There are 14 residues in the CDR3. V was pared by 6 bases and J by 4 bases, with 7 bases of the junction left unmatched. CDR1 and CDR2 from the germline V gene are MNHNY and SVGAGI (reference sequence). DNA for the CDR3: TGTGCCAGCAGAGCTGGACAGGGAGGCACTGAAGCTTTCTTT. Amino acids: CASRAGQGGTEAFF.

The chain is built from TRBV6-5 and TRBJ1-1; the D is unclear. V was shortened by 5 bases and J by 7 bases, with 8 bases between the two germline ends. In germline, CDR1 is MNHEY, CDR2 SVGAGI. The CDR3 consists of 11 residues. The CDR3 here is CASSPSGEAFF. CDR3 nucleotides: TGTGCCAGCAGTCCCTCCGGTGAAGCTTTCTTT.

The chain combines TRBV7-2 with TRBJ2-5; the D is unclear. V lost 3 bases to trimming and J lost 4 bases, with 9 bases between them. Germline V gives CDR1 SGHTA, CDR2 FQGNSA. The CDR3 length is 13 residues. CDR3 amino acids: CASSFGVGETQYF. The DNA of the CDR3 is TGTGCCAGCAGCTTTGGAGTGGGAGAGACCCAGTACTTC.